This T cell receptor beta chain was captured in a study of T cells in localized non-small cell lung cancer. General study points: The study found T cell clonality highest in uninvolved adjacent lung, above tumor. Among the top 100 tumor clones, a median about 57 appeared in adjacent lung.

Germline CDR1 MNHNY, CDR2 SVGAGI (reference sequence). The V end was cut by 4 bases, the J end by 7 bases, with 16 bases between. This CDR3 contains 15 residues. Produced via immunoSEQ multiplex PCR; TCRdb's table is partial and in-frame only. Seen here are about 52,000 clones, around nine tenths observed once, and the top ten hold about 15%. As to this clone: Its specificity is not known.

The TCR sequence derives from a female donor with stage II lung adenocarcinoma. The source material was PBMCs, sampled before any cancer treatment. The chain is built from TRBV6-6 and TRBJ1-4; the D gene is possibly TRBD1 (6 bases). The DNA of the CDR3 is TGTGCCAGCAGTTCCCTCCCACAGGGTGGTGAAAAACTGTTTTTT. It codes for CASSSLPQGGEKLFF.